The rows below give T cell receptor beta chains drawn from one sample of a study of T cell repertoires in cytomegalovirus infection. These receptors lack a known antigen. TCRdb redid the calling of the reads with MiXCR, one entry per CDR3 protein. The sample shows roughly 990,000 distinct CDR3 sequences, 31% of them seen only once. The sample was cultured CD8+ T cells from PBMCs, taken from culture after CMV antigen stimulation. These receptors all stem from a human donor in good health (CMV status not recorded). Some clones in this sample may be carry-over from other donors' samples. The CDR3 runs from the conserved cysteine through the conserved F or W. D genes are given only for firm matches. Size tells how often a clone was seen (once, few, many) or the class of an expanded clone, and some rows leave it out.

d_call	v_call	j_call	clone_size	cdr3_aa	cdr3_nt
-	TRBV28	TRBJ1-5	few	CASSLQQNQPQHF	TGTGCCAGCAGTTTGCAACAGAATCAGCCCCAGCATTTT
TRBD1	TRBV7-9	TRBJ1-4	-	CASSSRDRVFEKLFF	TGTGCCAGCAGCAGCCGGGACAGGGTGTTCGAAAAACTGTTTTTT
-	TRBV9	TRBJ1-2	-	CASSADINYGYTF	TGTGCCAGCAGCGCCGACATAAACTATGGCTACACCTTC
TRBD1	TRBV20-1	TRBJ1-2	few	CSAQGQGWTYGYTF	TGCAGTGCCCAAGGACAGGGGTGGACCTATGGCTACACCTTC
-	TRBV7-8	TRBJ1-5	-	CASSLASHGNQPQHF	TGTGCCAGCAGCTTAGCGTCACATGGCAATCAGCCCCAGCATTTT
-	TRBV4-1	TRBJ1-2	-	CASSESRGPNYGYTF	TGCGCCAGCAGCGAAAGCAGGGGTCCTAACTATGGCTACACCTTC
TRBD2	TRBV7-8	TRBJ2-7	few	CASSPWTSGGNEQYF	TGTGCCAGCAGCCCCTGGACTAGCGGGGGTAACGAGCAGTACTTC
-	TRBV12-3/TRBV12-4	TRBJ1-5	-	CASNPGVNQPQHF	TGTGCCAGCAACCCAGGGGTAAATCAGCCCCAGCATTTT
-	TRBV12-3/TRBV12-4	TRBJ2-6	many	CASSFNPLGGSGANVLTF	TGTGCCAGCAGTTTTAATCCCCTAGGGGGATCTGGGGCCAACGTCCTGACTTTC
TRBD2	TRBV7-9	TRBJ2-7	-	CASSLYLAGGYEQYF	TGTGCCAGCAGCTTATACCTAGCGGGGGGCTACGAGCAGTACTTC
-	TRBV28	TRBJ2-2	many	CASSFVGELFF	TGTGCCAGCAGTTTTGTCGGGGAGCTGTTTTTT
-	TRBV12-3/TRBV12-4	TRBJ1-1	few	CASSFRKGRLENTEAFF	TGTGCCAGCAGTTTTCGGAAGGGACGATTAGAGAACACTGAAGCTTTCTTT
TRBD1	TRBV15	TRBJ2-2	-	CATRGQGGTGELFF	TGTGCCACCAGGGGACAGGGAGGCACCGGGGAGCTGTTTTTT
TRBD1	TRBV6-6	TRBJ2-1	-	CASRVGQVYNEQFF	TGTGCCAGCCGTGTCGGACAGGTGTACAATGAGCAGTTCTTC
-	TRBV15	TRBJ2-7	few	CATSRDTGPSYEQYF	TGTGCCACCAGCAGAGACACAGGGCCCTCCTACGAGCAGTACTTC
-	TRBV12-3/TRBV12-4	TRBJ2-3	few	CASSFRSHVPDTQYF	TGTGCCAGCAGTTTCCGATCTCATGTTCCAGATACGCAGTATTTT
-	TRBV6-8	TRBJ1-1	-	CASSFTGRSTEAFF	TGTGCCAGCAGCTTCACAGGGCGGTCCACTGAAGCTTTCTTT
-	TRBV7-6	TRBJ2-5	-	CASSRGSRDQETQYF	TGTGCCAGCAGCCGGGGGTCCAGGGACCAAGAGACCCAGTACTTC
-	TRBV6-5	TRBJ2-2	few	CASSYASAGDNTGELFF	TGTGCCAGCAGTTACGCCTCGGCAGGGGATAACACCGGGGAGCTGTTTTTT
TRBD2	TRBV6-1	TRBJ2-1	-	CASSEEVSGGAVYNEQFF	TGTGCCAGCAGTGAAGAAGTTAGCGGGGGGGCCGTTTACAATGAGCAGTTCTTC
-	TRBV20-1	TRBJ2-1	few	CSARRSPESYNEQFF	TGCAGTGCTAGACGCAGTCCAGAGTCCTACAATGAGCAGTTCTTC
-	TRBV10-3	TRBJ1-1	few	CAISESGSGPEAFF	TGTGCCATCAGTGAGTCGGGGAGCGGGCCCGAAGCTTTCTTT
-	TRBV18	TRBJ1-1	few	CASSPPAAGRAEAFF	TGTGCCAGCTCACCACCGGCGGCAGGGAGGGCTGAAGCTTTCTTT
-	TRBV11-1	TRBJ1-1	-	CASSQGIMYTEAFF	TGTGCCAGCAGCCAAGGGATCATGTACACTGAAGCTTTCTTT
-	TRBV12-5	TRBJ2-1	-	CASGFGGRYNEQFF	TGTGCTAGTGGTTTTGGGGGGAGGTACAATGAGCAGTTCTTC
-	TRBV12-3/TRBV12-4	TRBJ1-2	many	CASADDSYYGYTF	TGTGCCAGCGCCGACGACAGTTACTATGGCTACACCTTC
TRBD1	TRBV28	TRBJ1-2	many	CASSRPRTGFHGYTF	TGTGCCAGCAGCCGACCTAGGACAGGCTTCCATGGCTACACCTTC
TRBD1	TRBV20-1	TRBJ2-5	few	CSARQGLTQYF	TGCAGTGCCAGACAGGGTCTGACCCAGTACTTC
-	TRBV6-6	TRBJ1-1	few	CASSYHGVGPTMNTEAFF	TGTGCCAGCAGTTACCACGGCGTCGGGCCGACCATGAACACTGAAGCTTTCTTT
-	TRBV6-5	TRBJ2-7	few	CASSYREPSGYEQYF	TGTGCCAGCAGTTACAGGGAACCCTCTGGTTACGAGCAGTACTTC
-	TRBV9	TRBJ2-5	-	CASSVDDREQETQYF	TGTGCCAGCAGCGTGGACGACAGAGAGCAAGAGACCCAGTACTTC
TRBD1	TRBV12-3/TRBV12-4	TRBJ2-2	-	CASSGIPGQRTGELFF	TGTGCCAGCAGCGGGATCCCGGGACAGAGGACCGGGGAGCTGTTTTTT
-	TRBV7-9	TRBJ1-1	few	CASTKVRGSTEAFF	TGTGCCAGCACCAAAGTACGTGGGAGCACTGAAGCTTTCTTT
-	TRBV11-3	TRBJ2-2	few	CASSFGQTNTGELFF	TGTGCCAGCAGCTTTGGTCAAACGAACACCGGGGAGCTGTTTTTT
-	TRBV27	TRBJ1-1	-	CASSLQGGIETEAFF	TGTGCCAGCAGCCTACAGGGAGGTATCGAGACTGAAGCTTTCTTT
-	TRBV2	TRBJ1-4	-	CASSQWATNEKLFF	TGTGCCAGCAGCCAATGGGCAACTAATGAAAAACTGTTTTTT
-	TRBV20-1	TRBJ1-2	few	CSARDSSKQGSAGYTF	TGCAGTGCTAGAGATAGCTCAAAACAGGGTTCGGCTGGCTACACCTTC
-	TRBV7-3	TRBJ2-1	-	CASSLGRATSSYNEQFF	TGTGCCAGCAGCTTGGGACGTGCGACGAGCTCCTACAATGAGCAGTTCTTC
TRBD1	TRBV5-1	TRBJ2-7	-	CASSFRDRGHYEQYF	TGCGCCAGCAGCTTCCGGGACAGGGGACACTACGAGCAGTACTTC
-	TRBV12-3/TRBV12-4	TRBJ1-1	few	CASSPSPGLWTEAFF	TGTGCCAGCAGCCCTTCACCGGGACTGTGGACTGAAGCTTTCTTT
-	TRBV6-2/TRBV6-3	TRBJ1-5	few	CASSYPSGNQPQHF	TGTGCCAGCAGTTACCCCTCTGGGAATCAGCCCCAGCATTTT
TRBD1	TRBV7-8	TRBJ1-2	few	CASSLTGQGYGYTF	TGTGCCAGCAGCCTTACGGGACAGGGGTATGGCTACACCTTC
TRBD1	TRBV9	TRBJ1-3	-	CASSRTGGDGNTIYF	TGTGCCAGCAGCCGGACAGGGGGTGATGGAAACACCATATATTTT
TRBD2	TRBV25-1	TRBJ2-1	-	CASSPLAGAAYNEQFF	TGTGCCAGCAGTCCCCTAGCGGGGGCCGCATACAATGAGCAGTTCTTC